This TCR beta chain derives from a study of regulatory T cells in long-lasting Graves disease. Documented time point: newly diagnosed GD, antithyroid drugs for less than 3 months. PBMC RNA was the source of the TCR library. HTBI primers from iRepertoire and Arm-PCR of CDR3 regions yielded the TCR beta libraries. MiXCR, applied by TCRdb to the multiplex PCR reads, yields one record per CDR3 protein. Here the sample spans 400,000 to 450,000 distinct CDR3 sequences, roughly 15% being singletons. CDR1 SGHTA and CDR2 FQGNSA come from the germline V gene. CDR3 length: 13 amino acids. Regarding this clonotype: Its antigen is unidentified. The junction departs from germline at one end; a sequencing error may be responsible.

Study conclusions and caveats: Favoring TRBV28, TRBJ1-2 and TRBJ2-5 was a feature seen in persistent disease. Sharing of public clonotypes was greater in persistent patients (roughly 2,900) than in new patients (roughly 1,000).

These sequences were also reported in another study, on T cells in Graves' hyperthyroidism and ophthalmopathy. Per that paper: Patients with uncontrolled infections, other autoimmune diseases, pregnancy or lactation were excluded.

This rearrangement joins TRBV7-2 to TRBJ2-3; D remains ambiguous. The source is a woman aged 25 to 39 with Graves disease. Specimen: peripheral blood mononuclear cells (PBMCs), collected at new diagnosis, from a patient treated with antithyroid drugs. The CDR3 is CAGSLDGTDTQYF. CDR3 DNA: TGTGCCGGCAGCTTAGATGGCACAGATACGCAGTATTTT.